This entry lists 31 T cell receptor beta chains sequenced from one sample in a study of blood T cell repertoires in COVID-19. Profiling relied on immunoSEQ multiplex PCR, and the TCRdb table lists in-frame clones only, not all of them. The sample shows fewer than 250,000 clones, about four fifths of them seen only once. Sequenced: peripheral blood. The receptors were sampled from a man in his 60s with acute or convalescent COVID-19.

The chain combines TRBV4-3 with TRBJ2-3, with 7 bases identical to TRBD2. The CDR3 sequence is 17 residues long. Germline V CDR1 and CDR2: LGHNA, YSLEER. The ends lost 1 base at V and 1 base at J; junction bases unmatched: 8. The CDR3 region has the DNA TGCGCCAGCAGCCAAGTACCCCAGCGGGGTGGCACAGATACGCAGTATTTT. Translation: CASSQVPQRGGTDTQYF.

The V and J genes are TRBV20-1 and TRBJ2-7; 12 bases line up with TRBD2. V lost 6 bases and J lost 4; bases outside the gene matches: 7. The length of the CDR3 is 14 residues. Germline V lookup: CDR1 DFQATT, CDR2 SNEGSKA (reference sequence). In DNA form, the CDR3 reads TGCAGTGCGAGTTCTAGCGGGAGGGTGTACGAGCAGTACTTC. It is translated as CSASSSGRVYEQYF.

The rearrangement links TRBV6-5 to TRBJ2-5; D possibly corresponds to TRBD2 (5 bases). The V end lost 6 bases, the J end lost 5 bases, and 19 bases lay between the germline ends. This CDR3 is 15 amino acids long. Germline loops: CDR1 MNHEY, CDR2 SVGAGI. CDR3 in amino acids: CASRKVGESGETQYF. Here the CDR3 DNA reads TGTGCCAGCAGAAAAGTTGGGGAATCGGGGGAGACCCAGTACTTC.

This chain joins TRBV12-5 and TRBJ2-2; 12 bases are shared with TRBD1. Losses at the gene ends were 6 bases for V and 6 bases for J; bases not matched to a gene: 8. CDR1 is LGHNT, CDR2 FRNRAP, per germline. CDR3 length equals 16 residues. The CDR3 protein is CASGPGTGGAAGELFF. Here the CDR3 DNA reads TGTGCTAGTGGACCCGGGACAGGGGGCGCGGCCGGGGAGCTGTTTTTT.

The rearrangement joins TRBV6-6 to TRBJ2-3; tentative D call: TRBD2 (6 bases). The CDR3 runs to 17 residues. From germline, CDR1 is MNHNY and CDR2 SVGAGI (reference sequence). V was pared by 5 bases and J by 3 bases, with 21 bases between. CDR3: CASSQYIVLGTTDTQYF. The DNA for the CDR3 is TGTGCCAGCAGTCAATATATTGTGCTGGGGACTACAGATACGCAGTATTTT.

The CDR3 DNA reads TGTGCCAGCAGTGAACCCAGAGGAACTAACTATGGCTACACCTTC. Its translation is CASSEPRGTNYGYTF. The V gene is TRBV25-1, the J gene TRBJ1-2; D call uncertain. V was trimmed by 2 bases and J by 0 bases, leaving 10 bases between them. Per germline, CDR1 MGHDK and CDR2 SYGVNS. This CDR3 spans 15 amino acids.

The chain carries TRBV11-2 and TRBJ1-2; 7 nucleotides line up with TRBD1. Germline assignment: CDR1 SGHAT and CDR2 FQNNGV. J lost 3 bases, V lost 1 base, and 5 bases had no gene match. There are 15 residues in the CDR3. This CDR3 is CASSLGTGYDYGYTF. DNA for the CDR3: TGTGCCAGCAGCTTAGGGACAGGTTATGACTATGGCTACACCTTC.

The chain is built from TRBV6-5 and TRBJ2-1; the D gene is possibly TRBD1 (6 bases). This CDR3 comprises 16 residues. Trimming removed 0 bases at V and 9 bases at J, with 18 bases between. From germline, CDR1 is MNHEY and CDR2 SVGAGI. The CDR3 protein is CASSYSIPGVEGEQFF. The CDR3 DNA sequence: TGTGCCAGCAGTTACTCGATCCCAGGGGTGGAAGGTGAGCAGTTCTTC.

V and J are TRBV18 and TRBJ2-4; TRBD1 matches 7 bases. CDR1 is KGHSH and CDR2 is LQKENI in the germline V gene. CDR3 length: 14 amino acids. The V gene end was trimmed by 4 bases and the J gene end by 6 bases; junction bases not matched to a gene: 6. The CDR3 sequence is CASSLGQASNIQYF. For the CDR3, the DNA is TGTGCCAGCTCACTAGGACAGGCTTCAAACATTCAGTACTTC.

This sequence joins TRBV11-2 and TRBJ2-2; D ambiguous. The ends were cut back, 2 bases at V and 7 bases at J, with 5 bases in the middle. CDR3 length equals 12 residues. Germline values: CDR1 SGHAT, CDR2 FQNNGV. The CDR3 DNA reads as TGTGCCAGCAGCTTAACAAGCGGGGAGCTGTTTTTT. Protein: CASSLTSGELFF.

The chain is built from TRBV5-4 and TRBJ2-2, with 7 bases identical to TRBD2. The CDR3 spans 17 residues. Per the germline V gene, CDR1 is SGHNT and CDR2 is YYREEE (reference sequence). After removal of 0 bases from V and 1 base from J, the junction contained 6 bases not matched to a gene. The CDR3 nucleotides read TGTGCCAGCAGCTTGGCCCGAAGCGGGGTGAACACCGGGGAGCTGTTTTTT. This codes for CASSLARSGVNTGELFF.

The chain recombines TRBV4-2 with TRBJ1-2, with D possibly being TRBD1 (6 bases). Trimming took off 0 bases at V and 4 bases at J, with 12 bases between the two ends. The CDR3 totals 15 residues. Germline CDR1 is LGHNA and CDR2 is YNFKEQ. The CDR3 here is CASSQDPDSPYGYTF. DNA for the CDR3: TGTGCCAGCAGCCAAGATCCGGACAGTCCCTATGGCTACACCTTC.

This clone showed up just once. V usage is TRBV5-6 and J usage is TRBJ2-3; TRBD2 aligns across 8 bases. The CDR3 length is 15 residues. After removal of 4 bases from V and 3 bases from J, the junction contained 7 bases not matched to a gene. Germline CDR1 is SGHDT and CDR2 is YYEEEE. CDR3 nucleotide sequence: TGTGCCAGCAGCCGTATTAGCGGGGCTACAGATACGCAGTATTTT. It yields the protein CASSRISGATDTQYF.

This chain uses TRBV18 with TRBJ1-6; TRBD1 agrees at 8 bases. V gave up 5 bases and J gave up 3 bases; unmatched junction bases: 3. Germline V gene data show CDR1 as KGHSH and CDR2 as LQKENI. The CDR3 covers 15 residues. The CDR3 sequence is CASSFGQGYNSPLHF. The CDR3 DNA follows: TGTGCCAGCTCATTCGGACAGGGCTATAATTCACCCCTCCACTTT. The complete variable domain, with remaining parts taken from reference TRBV18 and TRBJ1-6, reads NAGVMQNPRHLVRRRGQEARLRCSPMKGHSHVYWYRQLPEEGLKFMVYLQKENIIDESGMPKERFSAEFPKEGPSILRIQQVVRGDSAAYFCASSFGQGYNSPLHFGNGTRLTVT.

The V and J genes are TRBV4-3 and TRBJ1-1, with D perhaps TRBD1 (5 bases). Germline V gene data show CDR1 as LGHNA and CDR2 as YSLEER. The CDR3 spans 16 residues. V was clipped by 0 bases and J by 0 bases, with 11 bases between them. CDR3: CASSQDFTGVNTEAFF. In DNA, the CDR3 is TGCGCCAGCAGCCAAGATTTTACAGGAGTGAACACTGAAGCTTTCTTT.

CDR3 DNA sequence: TGTGCCTGGACTAGCTCAGCGGATACGCAGTATTTT. It yields the protein CAWTSSADTQYF. The V gene is TRBV30, the J gene TRBJ2-3; D might be TRBD2 (5 bases). Trimming stripped 4 bases from V and 6 bases from J, with 11 bases between. The germline V gene has CDR1 GTSNPN and CDR2 SVGIG (reference sequence). The CDR3 covers 12 residues.

J is TRBJ1-2 and V is TRBV19; D gene ambiguous. The CDR3 is 12 residues long. The germline CDR1 and CDR2 sequences are LNHDA and SQIVND (reference sequence). Trimming shortened V by 3 bases and J by 4 bases, and 6 bases separated the two germline ends. The DNA of the CDR3 is TGTGCCAGTAGTATCCGGGGCTATGGCTACACCTTC. Its translation: CASSIRGYGYTF. The full variable domain, in which reference TRBV19 and TRBJ1-2 provide the parts outside the CDR3, is DGGITQSPKYLFRKEGQNVTLSCEQNLNHDAMYWYRQDPGQGLRLIYYSQIVNDFQKGDIAEGYSVSREKKESFPLTVTSAQKNPTAFYLCASSIRGYGYTFGSGTRLTVV.

The rearrangement links TRBV10-3 to TRBJ1-2; 12 nucleotides align to TRBD1. There are 15 residues in the CDR3. Germline trimming cut 2 bases from V and 4 bases from J; bases unmatched to any gene: 2. Germline CDR1 is ENHRY and CDR2 is SYGVKD. The CDR3 loop reads CAISEGTGGLYGYTF. DNA for the CDR3: TGTGCCATCAGTGAGGGGACAGGGGGCCTCTATGGCTACACCTTC.

The genes are TRBV6-1 and TRBJ2-1; 11 bases are shared with TRBD2. There are 15 residues in the CDR3. Germline V lookup: CDR1 MNHNS, CDR2 SASEGT. V was clipped by 6 bases and J by 1 base; unmatched bases: 2. CDR3 nucleotides: TGTGCCAGCAGCACTAGCGGGAGATCCTACAATGAGCAGTTCTTC. It specifies CASSTSGRSYNEQFF.

This sequence joins TRBV2 and TRBJ1-5, with 10 positions matching TRBD1. The ends lost 6 bases at V and 4 bases at J; junction bases unmatched: 6. The CDR3 contains 15 residues. CDR1 and CDR2 (germline): SNHLY, FYNNEI. The DNA of the CDR3 is TGTGCCAGCAGCTACTTGGGACAGGGGAATCAGCCCCAGCATTTT. It specifies CASSYLGQGNQPQHF.

A note on this clone: The same CDR3 can be traced to other DNA sequences in this sample. This chain uses TRBV15 with TRBJ1-1; D uncertain. V was trimmed by 0 bases and J by 4 bases, leaving 6 bases between them. The CDR3 is 13 residues long. The germline gives CDR1 LNHNV, CDR2 YYDKDF (reference sequence). The CDR3 DNA follows: TGTGCCACCAGCAGAGACGGTCTCACTGAAGCTTTCTTT. This encodes CATSRDGLTEAFF.

The chain is built from TRBV6-2 or TRBV6-3 and TRBJ2-6; D might be TRBD1 (6 bases). This CDR3 spans 15 amino acids. V was pared by 4 bases and J by 0 bases, with 7 bases between. The germline V gene has CDR1 MNHEY and CDR2 SVGEGT. CDR3 nucleotide sequence: TGTGCCAGCAGTTTAGGGGGCTCTGGGGCCAACGTCCTGACTTTC. It encodes CASSLGGSGANVLTF.

The chain combines TRBV19 with TRBJ2-1, with a possible D match to TRBD2 (6 bases). There are 12 residues in the CDR3. V was pared by 6 bases and J by 3 bases, with 6 bases between. Germline assignment: CDR1 LNHDA and CDR2 SQIVND (reference sequence). The CDR3 reads CASRDYYNEQFF. The CDR3 coding sequence is TGTGCCAGTAGGGACTACTACAATGAGCAGTTCTTC. The whole variable domain, remainder taken from reference TRBV19 and TRBJ2-1, is DGGITQSPKYLFRKEGQNVTLSCEQNLNHDAMYWYRQDPGQGLRLIYYSQIVNDFQKGDIAEGYSVSREKKESFPLTVTSAQKNPTAFYLCASRDYYNEQFFGPGTRLTVL.

This clone was recorded a few times. V usage is TRBV6-5 and J usage is TRBJ2-1; 9 bases align to TRBD1. Trimming cost V 0 bases and J 6 bases; bases outside gene matches: 3. The CDR3 sequence is 15 residues long. The germline V gene encodes CDR1 MNHEY and CDR2 SVGAGI. The CDR3: CASSYSQGAFNEQFF. The DNA for the CDR3 is TGTGCCAGCAGTTACTCACAGGGGGCTTTCAATGAGCAGTTCTTC.

With regard to this clone: Other nucleotide sequences in the sample specify the same CDR3. This sequence joins TRBV3-1 (or the pseudogene TRBV3-2) and TRBJ1-3; D not certain. V was clipped by 1 base and J by 1 base, with 8 bases between them. The CDR3 has 15 residues. Germline V gives CDR1 LGHDT, CDR2 YNNKEL (reference sequence). CDR3 sequence: CASSQGGRSGNTIYF. DNA for the CDR3: TGTGCCAGCAGCCAAGGCGGCAGATCTGGAAACACCATATATTTT.

The V and J genes are TRBV28 and TRBJ1-2; 8 nucleotides match TRBD1. The germline gives CDR1 MDHEN, CDR2 SYDVKM. There are 15 residues in the CDR3. Trimming cost V 5 bases and J 9 bases; bases outside gene matches: 14. The CDR3 sequence is CASSTRRDRPTSYTF. CDR3 in DNA: TGTGCCAGCAGTACAAGACGGGACAGGCCCACTAGCTACACCTTC.

This chain connects TRBV10-2 to TRBJ2-2, with D tentatively TRBD1 (5 bases). Germline assignment: CDR1 WSHSY and CDR2 SAAADI. V dropped 0 bases and J dropped 4 bases, with 15 bases sitting between them. The CDR3 runs to 17 residues. As DNA, the CDR3 is TGCGCCAGCAGTGAGTCCGTATGGCAGGGTTTCACCGGGGAGCTGTTTTTT. Its translation: CASSESVWQGFTGELFF.

The chain combines TRBV9 with TRBJ2-1, with a weak D call TRBD2 (6 bases). Germline CDR1 reads SGDLS; CDR2 reads YYNGEE. Trimming pared 4 bases from V and 0 bases from J, leaving 17 bases between. The CDR3 is made up of 17 amino acids. The CDR3 region is CASSPNLAISSYNEQFF. CDR3 in DNA: TGTGCCAGCAGCCCGAACCTAGCGATAAGCTCCTACAATGAGCAGTTCTTC.

V usage is TRBV5-1 and J usage is TRBJ1-5; 8 nucleotides line up with TRBD1. The germline V gene encodes CDR1 SGHRS and CDR2 YFSETQ. The V segment lost 5 bases and the J segment 0 bases; nucleotides outside the gene matches: 4. CDR3 size: 15 residues. The CDR3: CASSTGGLSNQPQHF. The CDR3 DNA sequence: TGCGCCAGCAGTACAGGGGGGCTTAGCAATCAGCCCCAGCATTTT.

The V call is TRBV3-1 (or the pseudogene TRBV3-2), the J call TRBJ2-1; 8 bases are a match to TRBD2. Germline assignment: CDR1 LGHDT and CDR2 YNNKEL (reference sequence). Trimming cost V 0 bases and J 3 bases; bases outside gene matches: 1. The length of the CDR3 is 15 residues. The CDR3 nucleotides read TGTGCCAGCAGCCAAGAGGCGGGGGGCTACAATGAGCAGTTCTTC. This sequence encodes CASSQEAGGYNEQFF.

This clone turned up a few times. The J gene is TRBJ2-1, the V gene TRBV5-4; 15 bases map to TRBD2. The junction had 8 bases not matched to a gene; V was cut back by 1 base and J by 6 bases. The CDR3 sequence is 18 residues long. The germline gives CDR1 SGHNT, CDR2 YYREEE (reference sequence). In DNA form, the CDR3 reads TGTGCCAGCAGCTTGATGGGACTAGCGGGAGGAGTCGGCAATGAGCAGTTCTTC. Translated: CASSLMGLAGGVGNEQFF. Filled out from reference TRBV5-4 and TRBJ2-1, the complete variable domain reads ETGVTQSPTHLIKTRGQQVTLRCSSQSGHNTVSWYQQALGQGPQFIFQYYREEENGRGNFPPRFSGLQFPNYSSELNVNALELDDSALYLCASSLMGLAGGVGNEQFFGPGTRLTVL.